The 2 T cell receptor beta chains below come from one sample, sequenced in a study of regulatory T cells in long-lasting Graves disease. Both iRepertoire HTBI primers and Arm-PCR of CDR3 regions were used to build the TCR beta libraries. One entry per CDR3 protein results from TCRdb running MiXCR on the multiplex PCR reads. The sample has under 500,000 distinct CDR3 sequences, around 21% seen once; the top ten hold under 25%. Noted time point: persistent/refractory GD, antithyroid drugs over 5 years with positive TRAb. RNA from PBMCs was the source of the TCR library. Sequences were derived from peripheral blood mononuclear cells (PBMCs), sampled when the disease was refractory, from a patient treated with antithyroid drugs. The receptors here all came from a female donor with Graves disease.

The V call is TRBV2, the J call TRBJ2-1; perhaps TRBD2 as D (5 bases). Germline V CDR1 and CDR2: SNHLY, FYNNEI. This CDR3 has 12 amino acids. V shed 8 bases and J shed 12 bases, with 17 bases lying between them. The CDR3 DNA reads as TGTGCCAGCGCGAGGGCAGATTTCCCGCAGTTCTTC. It specifies CASARADFPQFF.

The chain is built from TRBV7-3 and TRBJ2-3; a possible D gene is TRBD1 (6 bases). The V and J ends lost 2 bases and 7 bases respectively, with 16 bases between them. This CDR3 has 15 residues. Germline V gene data show CDR1 as SGHTA and CDR2 as FQGTGA. The chain's CDR3 is CASSLGDINRNTQYF. The CDR3 nucleotides are TGTGCCAGCAGCTTAGGGGACATTAACAGGAATACGCAGTATTTT.